The clone carrying this T cell receptor beta chain showed up just once. Its antigen is undetermined. The CDR3 contains 16 residues. The germline gives CDR1 SGHAT, CDR2 FQNNGV. The junction had 5 bases not matched to a gene; V was cut back by 0 bases and J by 1 base. This sample stems from a study of shared clonotypes between healthy human individuals. Study outcomes and limitations: Across a handful of donors, naive CD4 shared roughly 5.2%, naive CD8 around 4%, memory CD4 2.3%, memory CD8 around 0.42%. Estimated richness was generally greater in naive than memory subsets. Sorted-subset sequencing, rarefaction showed, was incomplete despite large depth.

The run depth of the assay was deep. Generated by immunoSEQ multiplex PCR, the TCRdb table keeps only in-frame clones and is missing some. Of roughly 2 million clones in the sample, 85% to 95% were seen once. The chain joins TRBV11-2 to TRBJ2-7, with 8 bases aligning to TRBD2. This clonotype originated in a man between 18 and 29 years old in good health. The sequencing input was naive CD4+ T cells sorted from blood. Subset here: CD45RA+ positively selected. The CDR3, as DNA: TGTGCCAGCAGCTTAGATTTCGCGGGGGGTTCCTACGAGCAGTACTTC. As protein: CASSLDFAGGSYEQYF.